This is a list of T cell receptor beta chains from one sample in a study of blood T cell repertoires in COVID-19. TCRdb's table, derived via immunoSEQ multiplex PCR, lists solely in-frame clones and lacks some. The table shows some 340,000 clones, with 90% to 95% occurring only once. The specimen was PBMCs or T cells enriched from blood (not recorded which). The receptor source for this set is a woman in her 30s who had been exposed to COVID-19. Each CDR3 is given with its conserved first and last residue. Each record gives: V gene, D gene, clone size, J gene, CDR3 DNA, CDR3 protein. The D gene is left open where the match is weak. Size values are once, few and many counts, or a class for expanded clones, and some rows have none.

TRBV5-1	NA	NA	TRBJ1-1	TGCGCCAGCAGCCCATCAGCCCAGAGGATCGAAGAAGCTTTCTTT	CASSPSAQRIEEAFF
TRBV5-1	NA	once	TRBJ2-2	TGCGCCAGCAGCCTCGGGGGGCGGCCGAACACCGGGGAGCTGTTTTTT	CASSLGGRPNTGELFF
TRBV5-6	NA	NA	TRBJ1-2	TGTGCCAGCAGCTCGGCGGGGGCGGGGTCCTATGGCTACACCTTC	CASSSAGAGSYGYTF
TRBV27	TRBD2	NA	TRBJ2-5	TGTGCCAGCAGTCGAGCGGGGGGGCGAGGGACCCAGTACTTC	CASSRAGGRGTQYF
TRBV7-8	TRBD1	NA	TRBJ1-1	TGTGCCAGCAGCGGATACAGGGGTGAAAACACTGAAGCTTTCTTT	CASSGYRGENTEAFF
TRBV4-3	TRBD2	NA	TRBJ2-3	TGCGCCAGCAGCCAGAGCGGGACCTCCACAGATACGCAGTATTTT	CASSQSGTSTDTQYF
TRBV3-1/TRBV3-2	NA	NA	TRBJ1-5	TGTGCCAGCAGCCAAGCGGGAACCTACAATCAGCCCCAGCATTTT	CASSQAGTYNQPQHF
TRBV5-4	TRBD1	NA	TRBJ1-2	TGTGCCAGCAGCTTGGTATCGGGGACAGGGCGTTATGGCTACACCTTC	CASSLVSGTGRYGYTF
TRBV5-1	NA	NA	TRBJ2-1	TGCGCCAGCAGCTTGGGCCAGGGGTCCTACAATGAGCAGTTCTTC	CASSLGQGSYNEQFF
TRBV18	TRBD1	NA	TRBJ1-1	TGTGCCAGCTCACCGAGGACAGGGAGACTGAACACTGAAGCTTTCTTT	CASSPRTGRLNTEAFF
TRBV30	TRBD1	NA	TRBJ1-2	TGTGCCTGGACCCCGGGACAGGGGGTCTATGGCTACACCTTC	CAWTPGQGVYGYTF
TRBV13	NA	NA	TRBJ1-3	TGTGCCAGCAGCCTAGCAGCGGGGGTCTCCTCTGGAAACACCATATATTTT	CASSLAAGVSSGNTIYF
TRBV15	NA	NA	TRBJ1-2	TGTGCCACCAGCAGAGATACCGGGCAGGGGAAAGTGTATGGCTACACCTTC	CATSRDTGQGKVYGYTF
TRBV6-6	NA	NA	TRBJ2-4	TGTGCCAGCAGTTGGGACTCGACGCTAAACATTCAGTACTTC	CASSWDSTLNIQYF
TRBV28	NA	once	TRBJ1-1	TGTGCCAGCAGGAGCCAGGGGCAATTCACTGAAGCTTTCTTT	CASRSQGQFTEAFF
TRBV19	NA	few	TRBJ1-1	TGTGCCAGTAGTATTGCAGGTTTGAACACTGAAGCTTTCTTT	CASSIAGLNTEAFF
TRBV7-9	TRBD1	NA	TRBJ2-5	TGTGCCAGCAGCTTGGGGACAGGGGGTGGAATTGGAGAGACCCAGTACTTC	CASSLGTGGGIGETQYF
TRBV11-2	NA	NA	TRBJ1-3	TGTGCCAGCAGCGGCTCAGACAGGAGCTCTGGAAACACCATATATTTT	CASSGSDRSSGNTIYF
TRBV29-1	NA	NA	TRBJ1-2	TGCAGCTCATACATGGGGGGTGAATATGGCTACACCTTC	CSSYMGGEYGYTF
TRBV7-8	TRBD2	NA	TRBJ2-1	TGTGCCAGCAGCCCCCCGGGACTAGCGGGGGTTGAGCAGTTCTTC	CASSPPGLAGVEQFF
TRBV6-5	NA	NA	TRBJ1-2	TGTGCCAGCAGCTATGACAGGAACTATGGCTACACCTTC	CASSYDRNYGYTF
TRBV4-3	TRBD1	NA	TRBJ2-6	TGCGCCAGCAGCCGCCGGGACAGGGACTCTGGGGCCAACGTCCTGACTTTC	CASSRRDRDSGANVLTF
TRBV19	TRBD1	NA	TRBJ1-1	TGTGCCAGGACAGGGGCGAACTTCCTCATGAACACTGAAGCTTTCTTT	CARTGANFLMNTEAFF
TRBV19	NA	NA	TRBJ2-4	TGTGCCAGTAGTCAACCGGGTGCCAAAAACATTCAGTACTTC	CASSQPGAKNIQYF
TRBV5-4	TRBD1	NA	TRBJ1-1	TGTGCCAGCAGCCCCCCCGGGACAGGGACCACTGAAGCTTTCTTT	CASSPPGTGTTEAFF
TRBV14	TRBD1	NA	TRBJ1-1	TGTGCCAGCAGCCACGACCGGGGACAGGGGCCGAACACTGAAGCTTTCTTT	CASSHDRGQGPNTEAFF
TRBV7-9	TRBD2	NA	TRBJ2-5	TGTGCCAGCAGCTTCGGGGGGGCCCAGGAGACCCAGTACTTC	CASSFGGAQETQYF
TRBV5-8	NA	NA	TRBJ2-1	TGTGCCAGCATTTGGGGGCTGAGGGAGCAGTTCTTC	CASIWGLREQFF
TRBV21-1	NA	NA	TRBJ2-2	TGTGCCAGCAAGTGGGGGGGACCCCCCATGGAGAACACCGGGGAGCTGTTTTTT	CASKWGGPPMENTGELFF
TRBV10-3	TRBD1	NA	TRBJ1-3	TGTGCCATCAGTGAAGGGGGCAGGGCTTACCCTGGAAACACCATATATTTT	CAISEGGRAYPGNTIYF
TRBV2	NA	NA	TRBJ1-1	TGTGCCAGCGAGGGGGGGCGGAAGTTGAACACTGAAGCTTTCTTT	CASEGGRKLNTEAFF
TRBV6-5	TRBD1	NA	TRBJ1-1	TGTGCCAGCAGTTACACAGGGGGAGAAGAAGCTTTCTTT	CASSYTGGEEAFF
TRBV10-3	NA	NA	TRBJ2-7	TGTGCCATCAGTGAGTCGAGCAATCGTATCCAGCAGTACTTC	CAISESSNRIQQYF
TRBV7-8	TRBD1	NA	TRBJ1-1	TGTGCCAGCAGCCAAAACAGGGGGACGAACACTGAAGCTTTCTTT	CASSQNRGTNTEAFF
TRBV5-1	TRBD1	NA	TRBJ1-2	TGCGCCAGCAGCATGGACAGGGGCATGGACACCTTC	CASSMDRGMDTF
TRBV9	NA	few	TRBJ2-7	TGTGCCAGCAGCCCCCGAGGGGGGGGTCACTCCTACGAGCAGTACTTC	CASSPRGGGHSYEQYF
TRBV5-5	NA	NA	TRBJ1-6	TGTGCCAGCAGCTTGGGCGGCAGGGCGGTAGCTAATTCACCCCTCCACTTT	CASSLGGRAVANSPLHF
TRBV3-1/TRBV3-2	NA	NA	TRBJ2-3	TGTGCCAGCAGCCCAGACTGGGGGGCAGATACGCAGTATTTT	CASSPDWGADTQYF
TRBV5-4	NA	NA	TRBJ1-2	TGTGCCAGCAGCTTAGAAAGGAGGGGCCGTGGCTACACCTTC	CASSLERRGRGYTF
TRBV7-9	TRBD2	NA	TRBJ2-7	TGTGCCAGCAGCCCTAGCTACGCTGGGGGGGTGAACGAGCAGTACTTC	CASSPSYAGGVNEQYF
TRBV5-1	NA	NA	TRBJ1-5	TGCGCCAGCAGCTTGGCCGGGATAGGTCAGCCCCAGCATTTT	CASSLAGIGQPQHF
TRBV7-9	TRBD1	NA	TRBJ2-7	TGTGCCAGCAGCTTACTCGGGACAGGGTACGAGCAGTACTTC	CASSLLGTGYEQYF
TRBV7-8	TRBD2	NA	TRBJ2-3	TGTGCCAGCAGCTTGCGGGGGAGACTAGAGGTAAACGCAGATACGCAGTATTTT	CASSLRGRLEVNADTQYF
TRBV7-9	NA	NA	TRBJ1-4	TGTGCCAGCAGCTTGATTAGTGTATTCCAGGGGAATGAAAAACTGTTTTTT	CASSLISVFQGNEKLFF
TRBV12-5	NA	NA	TRBJ1-6	TGTGCTAGTGGTTTGACGTGGGGGCGCGAGGGGCAAAGATCACCCCTCCACTTT	CASGLTWGREGQRSPLHF
TRBV5-1	NA	NA	TRBJ1-1	TGCGCCAGCAGCTTGAATTTAAGGGAGATCAAAGCTTTCTTT	CASSLNLREIKAFF
TRBV6-5	TRBD2	NA	TRBJ2-5	TGTGCCAGCAGTCCTAGCGGGCCGGAGACCCAGTACTTC	CASSPSGPETQYF
TRBV7-9	TRBD1	NA	TRBJ2-6	TGTGCCAGCAGCGCCGGGACAGGGGTGTTTGGGGCCAACGTCCTGACTTTC	CASSAGTGVFGANVLTF
TRBV3-1/TRBV3-2	TRBD2	NA	TRBJ2-1	TGTGCCAGCAGCCTAATTAGCGGGGGGGTTAGGAATGAGCAGTTCTTC	CASSLISGGVRNEQFF
TRBV4-2	NA	NA	TRBJ2-1	TGTGCCAGCAGCCAAGTGGACTCACGGGATGAGCAGTTCTTC	CASSQVDSRDEQFF